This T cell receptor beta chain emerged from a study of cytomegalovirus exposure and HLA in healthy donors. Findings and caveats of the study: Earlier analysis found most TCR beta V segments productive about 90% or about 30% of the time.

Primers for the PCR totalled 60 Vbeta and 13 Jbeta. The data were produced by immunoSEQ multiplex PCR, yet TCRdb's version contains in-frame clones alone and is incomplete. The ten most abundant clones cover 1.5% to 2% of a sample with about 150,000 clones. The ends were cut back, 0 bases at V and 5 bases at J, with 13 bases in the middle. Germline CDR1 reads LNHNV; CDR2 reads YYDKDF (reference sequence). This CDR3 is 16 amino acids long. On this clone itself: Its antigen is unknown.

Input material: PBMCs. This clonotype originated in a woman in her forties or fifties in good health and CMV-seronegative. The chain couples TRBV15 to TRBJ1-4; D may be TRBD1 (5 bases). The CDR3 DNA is TGTGCCACCAGCAGAGACTACAGGCTCTACAATGAAAAACTGTTTTTT. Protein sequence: CATSRDYRLYNEKLFF. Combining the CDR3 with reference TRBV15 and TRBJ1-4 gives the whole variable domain DAMVIQNPRYQVTQFGKPVTLSCSQTLNHNVMYWYQQKSSQAPKLLFHYYDKDFNNEADTPDNFQSRRPNTSFCFLDIRSPGLGDTAMYLCATSRDYRLYNEKLFFGSGTQLSVL.